The clone carrying this T cell receptor (beta chain) was picked up a small number of times. Antigen unknown. TCRdb fed the 5' RACE reads into MiXCR, producing one record per CDR3 protein. The sample lists about 570,000 distinct CDR3 sequences, more than 9% occurring once. The entry originates in a study of identical twins. The study's findings and limits: Insertions were reduced in abundant cord blood beta clonotypes but not in memory repertoires. Cross-sectional statistics, not tracking of the same donors, supported the conclusions.

After removal of 0 bases from V and 8 bases from J, the junction contained 2 bases not matched to a gene. Germline V gene data show CDR1 as LGHNA and CDR2 as YSLEER. The CDR3 spans 14 residues. Healthy Caucasian individuals made up all the donors. This sample was also put to use in a study of yellow fever vaccine responses in identical twins. As that study records: Twins showed a vaccine T cell response that reportedly seemed partly convergent, partly personalized.

The sequencing sample was made of PBMCs. The chain couples TRBV4-3 to TRBJ2-1, with 9 bases lining up with TRBD2. The source is a woman under 30 in good health. The CDR3 DNA sequence: TGCGCCAGCAGCCAAGAGCTAGCGGGATATGAGCAGTTCTTC. It yields the protein CASSQELAGYEQFF.